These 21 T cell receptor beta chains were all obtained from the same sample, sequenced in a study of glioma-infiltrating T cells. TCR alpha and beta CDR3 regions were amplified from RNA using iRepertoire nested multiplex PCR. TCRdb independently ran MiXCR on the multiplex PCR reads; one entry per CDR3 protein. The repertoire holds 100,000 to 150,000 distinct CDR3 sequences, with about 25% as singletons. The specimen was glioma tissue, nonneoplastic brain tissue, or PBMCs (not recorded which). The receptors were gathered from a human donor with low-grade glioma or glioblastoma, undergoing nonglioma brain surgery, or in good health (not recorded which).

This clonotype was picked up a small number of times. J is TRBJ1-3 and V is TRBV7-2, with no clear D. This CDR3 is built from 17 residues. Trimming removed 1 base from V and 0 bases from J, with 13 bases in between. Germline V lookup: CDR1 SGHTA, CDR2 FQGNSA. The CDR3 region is CASSLGKAEDSGNTIYF. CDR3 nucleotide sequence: TGTGCCAGCAGCTTAGGAAAGGCCGAAGACTCTGGAAACACCATATATTTT.

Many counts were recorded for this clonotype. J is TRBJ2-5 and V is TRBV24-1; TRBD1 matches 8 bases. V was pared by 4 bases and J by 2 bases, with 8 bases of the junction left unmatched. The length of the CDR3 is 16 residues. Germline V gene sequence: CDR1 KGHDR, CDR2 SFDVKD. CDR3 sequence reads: CATSDDGQGIQETQYF. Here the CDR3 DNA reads TGTGCCACCAGTGACGACGGACAGGGAATTCAAGAGACCCAGTACTTC.

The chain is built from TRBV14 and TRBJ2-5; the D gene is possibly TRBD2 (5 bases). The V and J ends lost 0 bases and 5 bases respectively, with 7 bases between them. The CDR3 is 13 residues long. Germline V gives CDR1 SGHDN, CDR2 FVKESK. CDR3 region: CASSQERRETQYF. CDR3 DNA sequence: TGTGCCAGCAGCCAAGAAAGGAGGGAGACCCAGTACTTC.

The CDR3 region has the DNA TGTGCCAGCAGCTTTTGGGGCAGGGAGGGTCAAGAGACCCAGTACTTC. It is translated as CASSFWGREGQETQYF. V usage is TRBV11-2 and J usage is TRBJ2-5; 7 nucleotides align to TRBD2. With 3 bases clipped from V and 2 bases from J, the junction kept 9 bases outside the gene matches. Per the germline V gene, CDR1 is SGHAT and CDR2 is FQNNGV. The CDR3 is made up of 16 amino acids.

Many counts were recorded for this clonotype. The CDR3 is CATSDTTRITGELFF. The CDR3 nucleotides read TGTGCCACCAGTGACACCACAAGGATCACCGGGGAGCTGTTTTTT. The chain carries TRBV24-1 and TRBJ2-2; D call uncertain. The V end was cut by 4 bases, the J end by 4 bases, with 12 bases between. The V gene's germline CDR1 is KGHDR and CDR2 SFDVKD. The CDR3 is 15 residues long.

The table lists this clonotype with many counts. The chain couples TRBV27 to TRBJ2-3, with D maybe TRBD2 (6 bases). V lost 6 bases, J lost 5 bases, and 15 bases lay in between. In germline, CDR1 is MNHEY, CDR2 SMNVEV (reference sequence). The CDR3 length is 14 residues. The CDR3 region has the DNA TGTGCCAGCAGGGTGCCCGGGGGAGGAGATACGCAGTATTTT. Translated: CASRVPGGGDTQYF.

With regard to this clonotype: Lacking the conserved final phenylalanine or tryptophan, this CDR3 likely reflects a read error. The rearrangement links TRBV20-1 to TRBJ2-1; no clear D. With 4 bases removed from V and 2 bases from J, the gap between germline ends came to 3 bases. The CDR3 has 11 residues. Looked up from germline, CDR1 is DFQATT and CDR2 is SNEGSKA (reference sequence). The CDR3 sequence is CSATAYNEQFL. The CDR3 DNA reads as TGCAGTGCTACGGCCTACAATGAGCAGTTCCTC.

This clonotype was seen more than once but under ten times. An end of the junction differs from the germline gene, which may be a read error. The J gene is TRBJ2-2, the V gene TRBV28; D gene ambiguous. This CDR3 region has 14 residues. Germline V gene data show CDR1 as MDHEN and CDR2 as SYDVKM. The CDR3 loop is CASSRETLTRELFF. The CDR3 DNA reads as TGTGCCAGCAGCCGTGAGACTCTCACCCGGGAGCTGTTTTTT. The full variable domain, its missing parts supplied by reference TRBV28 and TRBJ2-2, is DVKVTQSSRYLVKRTGEKVFLECVQDMDHENMFWYRQDPGLGLRLIYFSYDVKMKEKGDIPEGYSVSREKKERFSLILESASTNQTSMYLCASSRETLTRELFFGEGSRLTVL.

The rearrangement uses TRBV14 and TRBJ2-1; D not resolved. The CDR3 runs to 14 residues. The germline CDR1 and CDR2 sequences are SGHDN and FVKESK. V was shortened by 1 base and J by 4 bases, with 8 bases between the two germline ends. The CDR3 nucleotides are TGTGCCAGCAGCCAAGTTCGGCCATACAATGAGCAGTTCTTC. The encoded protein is CASSQVRPYNEQFF.

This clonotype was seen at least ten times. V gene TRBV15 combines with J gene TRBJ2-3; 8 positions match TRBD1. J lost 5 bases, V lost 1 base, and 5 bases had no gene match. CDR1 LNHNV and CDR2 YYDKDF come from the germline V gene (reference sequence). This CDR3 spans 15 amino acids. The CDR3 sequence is CATSRVGTGGDTQYF. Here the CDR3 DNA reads TGTGCCACCAGCAGAGTCGGGACAGGAGGAGATACGCAGTATTTT.

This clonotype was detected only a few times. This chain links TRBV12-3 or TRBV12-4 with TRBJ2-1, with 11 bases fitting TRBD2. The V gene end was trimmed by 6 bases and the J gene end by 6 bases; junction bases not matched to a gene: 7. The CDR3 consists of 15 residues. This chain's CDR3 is CASSPALAGGNEQFF. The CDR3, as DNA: TGTGCCAGCAGCCCCGCGCTAGCGGGGGGCAATGAGCAGTTCTTC.

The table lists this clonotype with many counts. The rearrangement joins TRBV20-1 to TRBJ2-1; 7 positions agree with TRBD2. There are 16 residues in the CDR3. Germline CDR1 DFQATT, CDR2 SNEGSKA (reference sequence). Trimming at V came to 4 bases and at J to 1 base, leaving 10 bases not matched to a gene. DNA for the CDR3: TGCAGTGCTACCAGCCCCCTGGGAGGGTCCTACAATGAGCAGTTCTTC. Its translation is CSATSPLGGSYNEQFF.

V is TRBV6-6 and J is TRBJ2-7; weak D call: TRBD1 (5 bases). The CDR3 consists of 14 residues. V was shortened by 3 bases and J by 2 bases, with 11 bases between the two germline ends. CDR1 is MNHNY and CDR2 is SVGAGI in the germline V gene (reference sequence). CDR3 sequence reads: CASSYSDTTYEQYV. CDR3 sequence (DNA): TGTGCCAGCAGTTATTCGGACACTACCTACGAGCAGTACGTC.

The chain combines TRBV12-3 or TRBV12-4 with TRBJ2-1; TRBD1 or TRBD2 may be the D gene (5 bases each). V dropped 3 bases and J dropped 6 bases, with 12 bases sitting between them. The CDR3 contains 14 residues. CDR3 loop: CASSLSAGSNEQFF. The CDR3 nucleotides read TGTGCCAGCAGTTTGTCGGCAGGGAGCAATGAGCAGTTCTTC.

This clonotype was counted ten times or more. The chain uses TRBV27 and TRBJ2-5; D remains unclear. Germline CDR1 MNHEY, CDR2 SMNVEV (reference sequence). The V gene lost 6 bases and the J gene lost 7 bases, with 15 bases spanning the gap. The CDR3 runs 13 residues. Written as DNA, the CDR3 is TGTGCCAGCAGGGAGCCCCCAATCGGGACCCAGTACTTC. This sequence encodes CASREPPIGTQYF.

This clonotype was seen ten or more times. CDR3 coding DNA: TGTGCCAGCAGCAAAAGGACAGGGGAGCATGAGCAGTTCTTC. This codes for CASSKRTGEHEQFF. The V call is TRBV3-1, the J call TRBJ2-1; 9 nucleotides agree with TRBD1. The CDR3 totals 14 residues. The germline V gene encodes CDR1 LGHDT and CDR2 YNNKEL (reference sequence). Losses at the gene ends were 5 bases for V and 8 bases for J; bases not matched to a gene: 7.

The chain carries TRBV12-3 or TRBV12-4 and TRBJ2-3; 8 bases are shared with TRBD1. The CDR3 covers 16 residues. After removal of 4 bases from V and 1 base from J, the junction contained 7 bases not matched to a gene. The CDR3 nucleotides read TGTGCCAGCAGTTCGACAGGGGACCTACGCACAGATACGCAGTATTTT. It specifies CASSSTGDLRTDTQYF.

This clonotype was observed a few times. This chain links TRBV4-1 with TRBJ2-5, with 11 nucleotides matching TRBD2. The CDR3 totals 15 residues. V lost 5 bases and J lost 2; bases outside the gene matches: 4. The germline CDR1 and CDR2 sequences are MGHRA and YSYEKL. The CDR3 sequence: CASSVAGGSQETQYF. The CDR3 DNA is TGCGCCAGCAGCGTAGCGGGGGGGTCTCAAGAGACCCAGTACTTC.

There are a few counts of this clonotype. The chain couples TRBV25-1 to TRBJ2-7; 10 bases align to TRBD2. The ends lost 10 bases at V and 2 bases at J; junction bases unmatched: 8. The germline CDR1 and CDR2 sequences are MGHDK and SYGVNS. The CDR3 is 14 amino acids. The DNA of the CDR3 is TGTGCCACACTTAGCGGGGGGCGCCCCTACGAGCAGTACGTC. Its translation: CATLSGGRPYEQYV.

The CDR3 spells CASSLGTGLDNEQFF. CDR3 in DNA: TGTGCCAGCAGCTTAGGGACAGGGTTAGACAATGAGCAGTTCTTC. This chain connects TRBV7-9 to TRBJ2-1, with 8 nucleotides matching TRBD1. The CDR3 is 15 residues long. Germline assignment: CDR1 SEHNR and CDR2 FQNEAQ (reference sequence). After removal of 1 base from V and 5 bases from J, the junction contained 4 bases not matched to a gene. The full variable domain, rest sourced from reference TRBV7-9 and TRBJ2-1, is DTGVSQNPRHKITKRGQNVTFRCDPISEHNRLYWYRQTLGQGPEFLTYFQNEAQLEKSRLLSDRFSAERPKGSFSTLEIQRTEQGDSAMYLCASSLGTGLDNEQFFGPGTRLTVL.

CDR3 sequence: CASSPGGINGNTIYF. The CDR3 DNA reads as TGTGCCAGCAGCCCAGGGGGTATTAATGGAAACACCATATATTTT. V is TRBV7-3 and J is TRBJ1-3; TRBD1 agrees at 7 bases. CDR3 length: 15 amino acids. Germline lookup yields CDR1 SGHTA and CDR2 FQGTGA. V trimming: 5 bases; J trimming: 3 bases; junction bases outside the gene matches: 7.